Listed below are T cell receptor beta chains from one sample, sequenced in a study of patients and donors after allogeneic stem cell transplantation. TCRdb analysed the RT-PCR reads with MiXCR anew, one entry per CDR3 protein. The sample has 70,000 or so distinct CDR3 sequences; approximately 26% are singletons. Source material: blood, either unsorted or a sorted T cell fraction (not recorded which). These receptors came from a human donor who was either an allogeneic HSCT recipient or a stem cell or donor lymphocyte infusion donor (not recorded which). It is not recorded whose cells these are; they may come from a transplant donor. Both conserved end residues are part of each CDR3. Each record gives: CDR3 protein, CDR3 DNA, D gene, J gene, V gene, clone size, CDR3 length. A D gene is named only where the DNA matches it firmly. Size is stated for part of the rows, as once, few or many counts, or as a class when the clone is expanded.

CSARSDNVGEKLFF	TGCAGTGCTAGGTCGGACAACGTCGGTGAAAAACTGTTTTTT	.	TRBJ1-4	TRBV20-1	few	14
CASAYEQGAASNQPQHF	TGTGCCAGCGCTTACGAACAGGGGGCGGCTAGCAATCAGCCCCAGCATTTT	TRBD1	TRBJ1-5	TRBV5-8	few	17
CSVRGYTEAFF	TGCAGCGTGAGGGGGTATACTGAAGCTTTCTTT	.	TRBJ1-1	TRBV29-1	.	11
CASTPVRQGPYEQYF	TGTGCCAGCACCCCCGTCCGACAGGGCCCCTACGAGCAGTACTTC	TRBD1	TRBJ2-7	TRBV12-3/TRBV12-4	few	15
CSARTDSNQPQHF	TGCAGTGCCAGAACAGATAGCAATCAGCCCCAGCATTTT	.	TRBJ1-5	TRBV20-1	.	13
CASSLTGRTEAFF	TGTGCCAGCAGCTTGACAGGTCGGACTGAAGCTTTCTTT	.	TRBJ1-1	TRBV7-9	many	13
CASSFQGGYTEAFF	TGTGCCAGCAGCTTCCAGGGGGGGTACACTGAAGCTTTCTTT	TRBD1	TRBJ1-1	TRBV5-4	.	14
CASSYRENQPQHF	TGTGCCAGCAGTTACAGGGAGAATCAGCCCCAGCATTTT	.	TRBJ1-5	TRBV6-6	.	13
CASSRTVNSNQPQHF	TGTGCCAGCAGCCGGACAGTAAATAGCAATCAGCCCCAGCATTTT	.	TRBJ1-5	TRBV7-8	few	15
CASSLIASGTTGELFF	TGCGCCAGCAGCTTGATAGCTAGCGGGACCACCGGGGAGCTGTTTTTT	TRBD2	TRBJ2-2	TRBV5-1	.	16
CASSLWGGWRTHTEAFF	TGTGCCAGCAGCCTTTGGGGGGGGTGGAGGACCCATACTGAAGCTTTCTTT	.	TRBJ1-1	TRBV7-2	few	17
CASSFGRDSRTGAFF	TGTGCCAGCAGTTTTGGGCGGGACAGCCGGACAGGTGCTTTCTTT	TRBD1	TRBJ1-1	TRBV12-3/TRBV12-4	.	15